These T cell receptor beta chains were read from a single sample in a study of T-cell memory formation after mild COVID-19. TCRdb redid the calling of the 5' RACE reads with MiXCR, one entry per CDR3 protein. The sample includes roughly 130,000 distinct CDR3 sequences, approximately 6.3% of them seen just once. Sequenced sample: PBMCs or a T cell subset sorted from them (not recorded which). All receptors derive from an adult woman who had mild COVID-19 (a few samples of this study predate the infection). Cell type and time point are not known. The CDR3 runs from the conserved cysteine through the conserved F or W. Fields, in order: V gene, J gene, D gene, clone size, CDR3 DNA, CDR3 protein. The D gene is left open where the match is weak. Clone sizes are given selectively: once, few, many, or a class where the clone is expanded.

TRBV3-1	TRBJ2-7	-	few	TGTGCCAGCAGCCAAGAGGGTCGCGAGCAGTACTTC	CASSQEGREQYF
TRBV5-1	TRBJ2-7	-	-	TGCGCCAGCAGCTTTAGAGGGGTCGCCTACGAGCAGTACTTC	CASSFRGVAYEQYF
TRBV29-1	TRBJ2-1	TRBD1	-	TGCAGCGTGATATCCGGACAGGGGAGGAGTGAGCAGTTCTTC	CSVISGQGRSEQFF
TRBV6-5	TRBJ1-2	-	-	TGTGCCAGCAGTCGAACAGAAGGTCTCACTAACTATGGCTACACCTTC	CASSRTEGLTNYGYTF
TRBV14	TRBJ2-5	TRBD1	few	TGTGCCAGCAGCCAGACACAGGGGATTGAGGGGACCCAGTACTTC	CASSQTQGIEGTQYF
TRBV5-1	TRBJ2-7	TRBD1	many	TGCGCCAGCAGCTTGGCCAAAGGGGGCAGCGAGCAGTACTTC	CASSLAKGGSEQYF
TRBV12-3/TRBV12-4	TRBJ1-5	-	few	TGTGCCAGCACCTGGGGGAGGGGCAATCAGCCCCAGCATTTT	CASTWGRGNQPQHF
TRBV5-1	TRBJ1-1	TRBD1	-	TGCGCCAGCAGCACTGGACAGGGGGCGAGAACTGAAGCTTTCTTT	CASSTGQGARTEAFF
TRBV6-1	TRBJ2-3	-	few	TGTGCCAGCAGTGAAGAGGGTCGGTCCACAGATACGCAGTATTTT	CASSEEGRSTDTQYF
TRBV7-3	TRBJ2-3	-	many	TGTGCCAGCAGCTTAATTTCGGGCACAGATACGCAGTATTTT	CASSLISGTDTQYF
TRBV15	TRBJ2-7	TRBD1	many	TGTGCCACCAGCAGCCTACACAGGGGCGAGCAGTACTTC	CATSSLHRGEQYF
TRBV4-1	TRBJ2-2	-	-	TGCGCCAGCAGCCAAGGTTTTCTGAGGGAGCGGTCGAACACCGGGGAGCTGTTTTTT	CASSQGFLRERSNTGELFF
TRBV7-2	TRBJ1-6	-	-	TGTGCCAGCAGACACTATGACCGGGACAAACCCCTCCACTTT	CASRHYDRDKPLHF
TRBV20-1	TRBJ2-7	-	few	TGCAGTGCTTTAGACCAAACGTACGAGCAGTACTTC	CSALDQTYEQYF
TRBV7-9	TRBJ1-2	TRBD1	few	TGTGCCAGCAGTCCACAAACCGGGACAGGGGGCGAGGGCTACACCTTC	CASSPQTGTGGEGYTF
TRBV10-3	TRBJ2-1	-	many	TGTGCCATCAGTGGCACCGGAGGTGAGCAGTTCTTC	CAISGTGGEQFF
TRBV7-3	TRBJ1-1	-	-	TGTGCCAGCAGCTCCTACACGAACACTGAAGCTTTCTTT	CASSSYTNTEAFF
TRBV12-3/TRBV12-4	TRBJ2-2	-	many	TGTGCCAGCAGTTTAGATGGACAGCTAATCGGGGAGCTGTTTTTT	CASSLDGQLIGELFF
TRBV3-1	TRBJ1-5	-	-	TGTGCCAGCAGCCAAGTTAATCAGCCCCAGCATTTT	CASSQVNQPQHF
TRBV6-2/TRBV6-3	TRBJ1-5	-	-	TGTGCCAGCAGTAAGGCGAGAAGCAATCAGCCCCAGCATTTT	CASSKARSNQPQHF
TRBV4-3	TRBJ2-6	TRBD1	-	TGCGCCAGCAGCCCCAGACAGGGTGCTAACTCTGGGGCCAACGTCCTGACTTTC	CASSPRQGANSGANVLTF
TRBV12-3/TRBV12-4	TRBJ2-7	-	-	TGTGCCAGTGCAGGGAGCCCCTCCTACGAGCAGTACTTC	CASAGSPSYEQYF
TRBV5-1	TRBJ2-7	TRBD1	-	TGCGCCAGCAGCTTGGAGCCGGGACAGCCCTACGAGCAGTACTTC	CASSLEPGQPYEQYF
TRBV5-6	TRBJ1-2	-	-	TGTGCCAGCAGCTCTAATCTACAGGGAAACTATGGCTACACCTTC	CASSSNLQGNYGYTF
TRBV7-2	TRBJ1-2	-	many	TGTGCCAGCAGCTTAGGCCCAAACACCAACTATGGCTACACCTTC	CASSLGPNTNYGYTF
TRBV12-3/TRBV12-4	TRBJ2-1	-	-	TGTGCCAGCAGTTTAGATACAGCAGTAGGTTACAATGAGCAGTTCTTC	CASSLDTAVGYNEQFF
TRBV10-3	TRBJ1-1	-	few	TGTGCCACCCCGTCAGGGAGGAACACTGAAGCTTTCTTT	CATPSGRNTEAFF
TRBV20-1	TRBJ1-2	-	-	TGCAGTGCTAGATGGGGGGGCGGCTACACCTTC	CSARWGGGYTF
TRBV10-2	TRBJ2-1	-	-	TGCGCCAGCAGCGCCCCAGGGATTGGGTTCGACAATGAGCAGTTCTTC	CASSAPGIGFDNEQFF
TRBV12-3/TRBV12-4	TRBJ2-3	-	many	TGTGCCAGCAGTTTAGCGCTAAGGTCAGGGATTACAGATACGCAGTATTTT	CASSLALRSGITDTQYF
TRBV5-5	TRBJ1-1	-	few	TGTGCCAGCAGCCGAACGGTGGGAGGTAAGAACACTGAAGCTTTCTTT	CASSRTVGGKNTEAFF
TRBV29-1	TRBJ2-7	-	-	TGCAGCGTTGGGGTTGATGAGCAGTACTTC	CSVGVDEQYF
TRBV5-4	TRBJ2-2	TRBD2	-	TGTGCCAGCAGCCACGAGGGACTAGCGGGAGCAAACACCGGGGAGCTGTTTTTT	CASSHEGLAGANTGELFF
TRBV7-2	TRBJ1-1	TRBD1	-	TGTGCCAGCAGGAGGACAGGGGGCGATATGGAAGCTTTCTTT	CASRRTGGDMEAFF
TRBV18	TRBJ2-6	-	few	TGTGCCAGCGAGCCAACCTCCGGGTCTGGGGCCAACGTCCTGACTTTC	CASEPTSGSGANVLTF
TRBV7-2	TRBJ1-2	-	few	TGTGCCAGCAGCCCACAGACAGGCCCTAACTATGGCTACACCTTC	CASSPQTGPNYGYTF
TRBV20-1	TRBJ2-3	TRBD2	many	TGCAGTGCCCTTCTGAGGAGCGGGAGGTCGACAGATACGCAGTATTTT	CSALLRSGRSTDTQYF
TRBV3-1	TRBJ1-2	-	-	TGTGCCAGCAGCCTGTTGGCGGCAGGACGGGGCTATGGCTACACCTTC	CASSLLAAGRGYGYTF
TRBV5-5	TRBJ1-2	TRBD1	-	TGTGCCAGCAGCTTGGGCCCGGGACAGGCGAAGTATGGCTACACCTTC	CASSLGPGQAKYGYTF
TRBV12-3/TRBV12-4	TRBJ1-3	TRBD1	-	TGTGCCAGCAGTTGGACAGGTTCTACTGGAAACACCATATATTTT	CASSWTGSTGNTIYF
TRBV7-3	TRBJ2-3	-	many	TGTGCCAGCAGCTTAGGGAAGGTTACAGATACGCAGTATTTT	CASSLGKVTDTQYF
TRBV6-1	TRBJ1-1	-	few	TGTGCCAGCAGATCTCACAGGAATGACGCTTCGGCTTTCTTT	CASRSHRNDASAFF
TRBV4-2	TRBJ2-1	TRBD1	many	TGTGCCAGCAGCCCCGGGACAGGGGGCGCGATCAATGAGCAGTTCTTC	CASSPGTGGAINEQFF
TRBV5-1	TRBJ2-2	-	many	TGCGCCAGCAACCTCAAGGGGTTGGCGAACACCGGGGAGCTGTTTTTT	CASNLKGLANTGELFF
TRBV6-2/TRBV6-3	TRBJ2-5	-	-	TGTGCCAGCAGTTACGGTTGGACAAGAGTGGTTCAAGAGACCCAGTACTTC	CASSYGWTRVVQETQYF
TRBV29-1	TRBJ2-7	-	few	TGCAGCGTACGGGATGTTGGGGGTTATAGCTCCTACGAGCAGTACTTC	CSVRDVGGYSSYEQYF
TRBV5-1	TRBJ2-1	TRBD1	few	TGCGCCAGCAGCTTGTACAGGGGAACTTACAATGAGCAGTTCTTC	CASSLYRGTYNEQFF
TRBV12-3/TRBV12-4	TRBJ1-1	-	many	TGTGCCAGCAGTTTAGGCGCAGGGAACGATGAAGCTTTCTTT	CASSLGAGNDEAFF
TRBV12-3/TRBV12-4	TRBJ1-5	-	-	TGTGCCAGCAGTTCCACCCGGGGGTGGAATCAGCCCCAGCATTTT	CASSSTRGWNQPQHF
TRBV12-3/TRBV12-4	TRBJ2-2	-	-	TGTGCCAGCAGTTTATCCCAGGGAGTCGGGGAGCTGTTTTTT	CASSLSQGVGELFF
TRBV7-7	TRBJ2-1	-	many	TGTGCCAGCAGCTTAGTTCTAGGTAGTGAGCAGTTCTTC	CASSLVLGSEQFF
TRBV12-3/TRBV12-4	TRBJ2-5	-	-	TGTGCCAGCAGTCCTTCCTCGTACCAAGAGACCCAGTACTTC	CASSPSSYQETQYF
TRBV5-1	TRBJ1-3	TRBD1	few	TGCGCCAGCAGCTTCGGGGACAGGGGGAACACCATATATTTT	CASSFGDRGNTIYF
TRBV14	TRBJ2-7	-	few	TGTGCCAGCAGCCGCGTAAACTACAACGAGCAGTACTTC	CASSRVNYNEQYF
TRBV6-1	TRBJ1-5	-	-	TGTGCCAGCACCCAAAGGGGGGTTCAAGGCAATCAGCCCCAGCATTTT	CASTQRGVQGNQPQHF
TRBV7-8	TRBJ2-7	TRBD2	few	TGTGCCAGCAGCCCCAGCGGGGGGGTTCGCGAGCAGTACTTC	CASSPSGGVREQYF
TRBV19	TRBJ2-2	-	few	TGTGCCACCCATCCCCAGACAGGAGCCAACACCGGGGAGCTGTTTTTT	CATHPQTGANTGELFF